Below, 15 T cell receptor beta chains from the same sample are listed, as sequenced in a study of cytomegalovirus exposure and HLA in healthy donors. The PCR used 60 Vbeta and 13 Jbeta primers. Only in-frame clones appear in the TCRdb table, and some are missing; sequencing was by immunoSEQ multiplex PCR. The sample has 200,000 to 250,000 clones, just under 80% seen once. Sequenced material: PBMCs. The source is a boy between 10 and 17 years old in good health and CMV-seronegative.

CDR3 in amino acids: CASSVGLGRASGYTF. As DNA, the CDR3 is TGTGCCAGCAGCGTAGGCCTAGGCAGGGCGAGTGGCTACACCTTC. The rearrangement joins TRBV9 to TRBJ1-2, with TRBD1 as a possible D gene (5 bases). The CDR3 consists of 15 residues. The V gene's germline CDR1 is SGDLS and CDR2 YYNGEE. The V end lost 0 bases, the J end lost 7 bases, and 16 bases lay between the germline ends.

This chain connects TRBV7-9 to TRBJ1-4; TRBD1 matches at 7 bases. This CDR3 has 16 amino acids. After removal of 4 bases from V and 0 bases from J, the junction contained 5 bases not matched to a gene. CDR1 is SEHNR, CDR2 FQNEAQ, per germline (reference sequence). The CDR3 reads CASSYLDRATNEKLFF. CDR3 DNA: TGTGCCAGCAGCTACCTCGACAGGGCAACTAATGAAAAACTGTTTTTT.

Concerning this clone: One junction end does not reproduce the germline sequence, and a read error may be involved. This sequence joins TRBV13 and TRBJ2-1, with D possibly matching TRBD2 (6 bases). CDR3 length: 13 residues. The germline V gene encodes CDR1 PRHDT and CDR2 FYEKMQ (reference sequence). Here the CDR3 DNA reads TGTGCCAGCAGCCTAGGGACTGGCAATGAGCAGTTCTTC. Protein: CASSLGTGNEQFF. Full variable domain (missing parts from reference TRBV13 and TRBJ2-1): AAGVIQSPRHLIKEKRETATLKCYPIPRHDTVYWYQQGPGQDPQFLISFYEKMQSDKGSIPDRFSAQQFSDYHSELNMSSLELGDSALYFCASSLGTGNEQFFGPGTRLTVL.

This clone was found a few times. The chain has TRBV4-1 and TRBJ2-7, with D tentatively TRBD1 (6 bases). This CDR3 has 13 amino acids. Germline V CDR1 and CDR2: MGHRA, YSYEKL. Trimming removed 0 bases at V and 6 bases at J, with 9 bases between. CDR3 nucleotides: TGCGCCAGCAGCCAAGATAACAGGGTCGAGCAGTACTTC. Translated: CASSQDNRVEQYF.

This chain connects TRBV5-1 to TRBJ2-7; TRBD2 is a possible D gene (5 bases). Germline-derived CDR1 and CDR2 are SGHRS and YFSETQ. V was pared by 2 bases and J by 3 bases, with 15 bases between. The CDR3 is 15 residues long. CDR3 nucleotide sequence: TGCGCCAGCAGCTTCAGTCTAGCTAGCCGCTACGAGCAGTACTTC. Its protein is CASSFSLASRYEQYF.

This chain uses TRBV6-5 with TRBJ1-2, with 9 bases fitting TRBD1. Unmatched junction bases numbered 13, after V lost 6 bases and J lost 8 bases. The CDR3 contains 15 residues. Looked up from germline, CDR1 is MNHEY and CDR2 is SVGAGI. CDR3 nucleotide sequence: TGTGCCAGCAGCCTTACCGGACAGGGGATTTTGGGCTACACCTTC. This translates into CASSLTGQGILGYTF.

The chain uses TRBV4-2 and TRBJ2-1; maybe TRBD2 (5 bases). V gave up 4 bases and J gave up 1 base, with 17 bases separating them. There are 17 residues in the CDR3. Germline lookup yields CDR1 LGHNA and CDR2 YNFKEQ. CDR3 region: CASSRGRFGLSYNEQFF. CDR3 coding DNA: TGTGCCAGCAGCCGCGGGCGATTCGGGTTGTCCTACAATGAGCAGTTCTTC.

A note on this clone: One end of the junction does not line up with germline, which may come from a read error. The rearrangement joins TRBV6-7 to TRBJ1-2; 7 positions agree with TRBD1. TRBV6-7 is flagged as an ORF with uncertain function. This CDR3 has 12 amino acids. The CDR3 bases are TGTGCCAGCAGTTACTCGGGACAGCCCGCCGGCTTC. Translating gives CASSYSGQPAGF.

The V gene is TRBV4-1, the J gene TRBJ2-7; D perhaps matches TRBD2 (5 bases). Per germline, CDR1 MGHRA and CDR2 YSYEKL. Trimming took 7 bases from V and 3 from J, leaving 22 bases between them. The CDR3 is 16 amino acids. The CDR3 region has the DNA TGCGCCAGCACCGAGGAAGCGGCGCCGTTCGGCTACGAGCAGTACTTC. It yields the protein CASTEEAAPFGYEQYF.

This sequence joins TRBV7-6 and TRBJ2-5; a weak D match, TRBD2 (5 bases). CDR1 is SGHVS and CDR2 is FNYEAQ in the germline V gene. This CDR3 has 14 residues. Trimming took 1 base from V and 7 from J, leaving 13 bases between them. As DNA, the CDR3 is TGTGCCAGCAGCTTAGGGTCGATCGAGGGGACCCAGTACTTC. Its translation is CASSLGSIEGTQYF.

The chain links TRBV6-4 to TRBJ1-1; 7 positions match TRBD1. Germline loops: CDR1 MRHNA, CDR2 SNTAGT. The J segment lost 4 bases and the V segment lost 2 bases, leaving 10 bases of the junction unmatched. The CDR3 has 16 residues. CDR3 in DNA: TGTGCCAGCAGTGACACTACCGGGACAGTTGGCACTGAAGCTTTCTTT. Translating gives CASSDTTGTVGTEAFF.

This clone appeared a few times. This chain connects TRBV27 to TRBJ2-7, with TRBD1 identical over 7 bases. The CDR3 runs to 13 residues. Germline trimming cut 4 bases from V and 2 bases from J; bases unmatched to any gene: 2. CDR1 is MNHEY, CDR2 SMNVEV, per germline (reference sequence). The CDR3 sequence is CASSYQGAYEQYF. The CDR3 bases are TGTGCCAGCAGTTACCAGGGGGCCTACGAGCAGTACTTC.

The chain combines TRBV11-2 with TRBJ2-2; D is uncertain. This CDR3 is built from 17 residues. In germline, CDR1 is SGHAT, CDR2 FQNNGV. V lost 5 bases to trimming and J lost 5 bases, with 21 bases between them. CDR3 bases: TGTGCCAGCAGCCCACCTAAACAGCCTCTTGGGACCGGGGAGCTGTTTTTT. The encoded protein is CASSPPKQPLGTGELFF.

This clone was seen just once. This chain joins TRBV13 and TRBJ2-1, with TRBD1 identical over 8 bases. Germline loops: CDR1 PRHDT, CDR2 FYEKMQ (reference sequence). CDR3 length equals 15 residues. With 4 bases clipped from V and 3 bases from J, the junction kept 5 bases outside the gene matches. The CDR3 nucleotides are TGTGCCAGCAGCTCGGACAGGGAGCTCTACAATGAGCAGTTCTTC. Translated, it gives CASSSDRELYNEQFF.

The chain links TRBV7-2 to TRBJ2-1; 7 bases are a match to TRBD2. J lost 1 base, V lost 5 bases, and 5 bases had no gene match. CDR1 and CDR2 from the germline V gene are SGHTA and FQGNSA. There are 15 residues in the CDR3. The CDR3 reads CASSVLAESYNEQFF. DNA for the CDR3: TGTGCCAGCAGCGTTCTAGCGGAATCCTACAATGAGCAGTTCTTC.